These 16 T cell receptor beta chains were sequenced from one sample in a study of blood T cell repertoires in COVID-19. Assay: immunoSEQ multiplex PCR; the TCRdb copy retains only in-frame clones and omits some. The sample yields over 600,000 clones, 85% to 90% seen once. Sequencing was carried out using peripheral blood. Receptors were obtained from a young woman with acute or convalescent COVID-19.

The V and J genes are TRBV28 and TRBJ1-2; 7 positions match TRBD1. Losses at the gene ends were 8 bases for V and 3 bases for J; bases not matched to a gene: 6. The CDR3 covers 13 residues. The germline V gene has CDR1 MDHEN and CDR2 SYDVKM. CDR3 coding DNA: TGTGCCAGCGGGCAGGGACAGCACTATGGCTACACCTTC. Residues: CASGQGQHYGYTF.

This clone was recorded a few times. The V and J genes are TRBV11-3 and TRBJ2-7; 7 nucleotides align to TRBD1. The germline V gene encodes CDR1 SGHNT and CDR2 YENEEA. This CDR3 is built from 15 residues. With 5 bases clipped from V and 1 base from J, the junction kept 8 bases outside the gene matches. For the CDR3, the DNA is TGTGCCAGCAGCGTAACAGGGGAAGGGTCCTACGAGCAGTACTTC. Its protein is CASSVTGEGSYEQYF.

The rearrangement links TRBV2 to TRBJ2-4; weak D call: TRBD2 (5 bases). Germline-derived CDR1 and CDR2 are SNHLY and FYNNEI. This CDR3 region has 12 residues. V lost 2 bases and J 15 bases, leaving 14 bases between the germline ends. For the CDR3, the DNA is TGTGCCAGCAGTGAATACGGGCGTGAGGGGTACTTC. Translated, it gives CASSEYGREGYF.

The chain combines TRBV7-3 with TRBJ2-7; D may be TRBD2 (7 bases). The CDR3 length is 14 residues. The ends were cut back, 5 bases at V and 2 bases at J, with 13 bases in the middle. Germline CDR1 is SGHTA and CDR2 is FQGTGA. CDR3 sequence reads: CASSLEGGAYEQYF. CDR3 bases: TGTGCCAGCAGCCTTGAAGGGGGGGCCTACGAGCAGTACTTC. Full variable domain (missing parts from reference TRBV7-3 and TRBJ2-7): GAGVSQTPSNKVTEKGKYVELRCDPISGHTALYWYRQSLGQGPEFLIYFQGTGAADDSGLPNDRFFAVRPEGSVSTLKIQRTERGDSAVYLCASSLEGGAYEQYFGPGTRLTVT.

The chain is built from TRBV7-9 and TRBJ2-5; the D gene is possibly TRBD2 (5 bases). The germline V gene has CDR1 SEHNR and CDR2 FQNEAQ (reference sequence). The CDR3 is made up of 15 amino acids. Trimming shortened V by 8 bases and J by 4 bases, and 20 bases separated the two germline ends. This CDR3 is CASLLSYGELETQYF. The DNA of the CDR3 is TGTGCCAGCCTCCTATCCTACGGGGAGCTAGAGACCCAGTACTTC.

This clone came up a few times. The J gene is TRBJ1-2, the V gene TRBV19, with 7 bases aligning to TRBD1. Germline CDR1 is LNHDA and CDR2 is SQIVND (reference sequence). Trimming cost V 1 base and J 3 bases; bases outside gene matches: 5. This CDR3 region has 15 residues. CDR3 DNA sequence: TGTGCCAGTAGTATAGTTCGGGACAGAGACTATGGCTACACCTTC. Translated: CASSIVRDRDYGYTF.

The V gene is TRBV11-2, the J gene TRBJ2-7, with a weak D call TRBD1 (5 bases). The CDR3 has 17 amino acids. Trimming took 0 bases from V and 0 from J, leaving 15 bases between them. Germline V gene lookup returns CDR1 SGHAT and CDR2 FQNNGV. CDR3 region: CASSLDVWGGYSYEQYF. The CDR3 coding sequence is TGTGCCAGCAGCTTAGATGTTTGGGGCGGATACTCCTACGAGCAGTACTTC.

The chain is built from TRBV11-2 and TRBJ1-4, with D possibly being TRBD1 (5 bases). CDR1 SGHAT and CDR2 FQNNGV come from the germline V gene. V dropped 5 bases and J dropped 5 bases, with 12 bases sitting between them. The CDR3 is 14 residues long. For the CDR3, the DNA is TGTGCCAGCAGCCTGGTAGGGGCAAATGAAAAACTGTTTTTT. Its protein is CASSLVGANEKLFF.

This clone is a singleton in its sample. The chain employs TRBV2 and TRBJ1-2; 8 nucleotides agree with TRBD1. The CDR3 contains 15 residues. The V segment lost 5 bases and the J segment 4 bases; nucleotides outside the gene matches: 9. Germline V gene sequence: CDR1 SNHLY, CDR2 FYNNEI. CDR3 protein: CASSRVSGGGYGYTF. In DNA, the CDR3 is TGTGCCAGCAGTCGGGTTTCAGGGGGCGGCTATGGCTACACCTTC.

V gene TRBV18 combines with J gene TRBJ2-2, with 7 bases that match TRBD1. With 3 bases clipped from V and 1 base from J, the junction kept 2 bases outside the gene matches. The CDR3 length is 15 residues. Germline CDR1 KGHSH, CDR2 LQKENI. The CDR3 here is CASSPRTGNTGELFF. CDR3 bases: TGTGCCAGCTCACCTCGGACAGGGAACACCGGGGAGCTGTTTTTT.

This chain links TRBV5-1 with TRBJ1-2, with TRBD1 matching 9 bases. Per the germline V gene, CDR1 is SGHRS and CDR2 is YFSETQ. The CDR3 sequence is 16 residues long. V lost 0 bases to trimming and J lost 2 bases; unmatched junction nucleotides: 5. CDR3 coding DNA: TGCGCCAGCAGCTTGGGCTCGACAGGGGGAAACTATGGCTACACCTTC. This sequence encodes CASSLGSTGGNYGYTF. Full variable domain (remainder filled in from reference TRBV5-1 and TRBJ1-2): KAGVTQTPRYLIKTRGQQVTLSCSPISGHRSVSWYQQTPGQGLQFLFEYFSETQRNKGNFPGRFSGRQFSNSRSEMNVSTLELGDSALYLCASSLGSTGGNYGYTFGSGTRLTVV.

This chain joins TRBV2 and TRBJ1-1; D call uncertain. V was trimmed by 8 bases and J by 0 bases, leaving 13 bases between them. The CDR3 is 14 amino acids. The germline V gene encodes CDR1 SNHLY and CDR2 FYNNEI. CDR3 DNA: TGTGCCAGCCACTACCGCGGTATGAACACTGAAGCTTTCTTT. The encoded protein is CASHYRGMNTEAFF.

The V and J genes are TRBV6-5 and TRBJ2-3; D ambiguous. The CDR3 runs to 15 residues. V was pared by 6 bases and J by 4 bases, with 17 bases between. Germline-derived CDR1 and CDR2 are MNHEY and SVGAGI. CDR3 loop: CASRSMPQASDTQYF. The DNA of the CDR3 is TGTGCCAGCAGGTCGATGCCCCAAGCATCAGATACGCAGTATTTT.

Note on this clone: The same CDR3 is also encoded by other DNA sequences in this sample. CDR3 nucleotides: TGCAGCGGCGACAGCTACAATGAGCAGTTCTTC. Translation gives CSGDSYNEQFF. The J gene is TRBJ2-1, the V gene TRBV29-1, with D tentatively TRBD1 (5 bases). CDR1 and CDR2 (germline): SQVTM, ANQGSEA. Trimming shortened V by 7 bases and J by 3 bases, and 7 bases separated the two germline ends. CDR3 length: 11 residues.

The chain links TRBV10-3 to TRBJ2-7; maybe TRBD1 (5 bases). Per germline, CDR1 ENHRY and CDR2 SYGVKD. Trimming took 10 bases from V and 5 from J, leaving 15 bases between them. The CDR3 is 12 amino acids. DNA for the CDR3: TGTGCCACATACGCTTGGGGCCACGAGCAGTACTTC. This codes for CATYAWGHEQYF.

The chain employs TRBV5-1 and TRBJ2-7; 8 nucleotides align to TRBD1. CDR3 length: 14 amino acids. Germline V gene sequence: CDR1 SGHRS, CDR2 YFSETQ. Trimming took 4 bases from V and 5 from J; bases not matched to a gene: 8. The DNA for the CDR3 is TGCGCCAGCAGCGGTACAGGGGGAGTCGACGAGCAGTACTTC. Protein product: CASSGTGGVDEQYF.